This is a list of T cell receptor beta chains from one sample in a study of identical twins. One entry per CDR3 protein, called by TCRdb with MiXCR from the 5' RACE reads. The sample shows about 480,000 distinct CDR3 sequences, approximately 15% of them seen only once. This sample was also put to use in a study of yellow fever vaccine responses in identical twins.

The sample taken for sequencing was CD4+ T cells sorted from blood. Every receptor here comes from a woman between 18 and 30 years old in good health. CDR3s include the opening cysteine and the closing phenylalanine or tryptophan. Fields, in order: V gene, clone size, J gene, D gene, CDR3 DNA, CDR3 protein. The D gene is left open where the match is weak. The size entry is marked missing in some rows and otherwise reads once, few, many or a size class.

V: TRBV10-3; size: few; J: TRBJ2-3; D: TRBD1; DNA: TGTGCCATCAGTGACCGGGGACAGGGGGCCGCAGATACGCAGTATTTT; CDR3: CAISDRGQGAADTQYF
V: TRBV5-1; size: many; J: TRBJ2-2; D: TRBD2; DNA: TGCGCCAGCAGCTCCGGGGGACTAGCGGGCTCCGGGGAGCTGTTTTTT; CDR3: CASSSGGLAGSGELFF
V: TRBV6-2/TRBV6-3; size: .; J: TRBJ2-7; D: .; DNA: TGTGCCAGCAGTCGCTCGACGGGATCCTACGAGCAGTACTTC; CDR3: CASSRSTGSYEQYF
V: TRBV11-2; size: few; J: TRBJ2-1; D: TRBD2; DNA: TGTGCCAGCAGCTTTGGCCCGACTAGCGGGGGGTACAATAGCTACAATGAGCAGTTCTTC; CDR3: CASSFGPTSGGYNSYNEQFF
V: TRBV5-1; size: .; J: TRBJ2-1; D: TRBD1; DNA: TGCGCCAGCAGCCCGGGACAGGGGGCGCGAAATGAGCAGTTCTTC; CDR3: CASSPGQGARNEQFF
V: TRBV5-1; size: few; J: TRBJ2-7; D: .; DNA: TGCGCCAGCAGTGTCCGGGCTCTGGGGGTTACCTACGAGCAGTACTTC; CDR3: CASSVRALGVTYEQYF
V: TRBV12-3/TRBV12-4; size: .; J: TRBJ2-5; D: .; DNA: TGTGCCAGCGGCTTGGGGCAAGAGACCCAGTACTTC; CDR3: CASGLGQETQYF
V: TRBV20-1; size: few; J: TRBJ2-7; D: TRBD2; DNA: TGCAGTGCTCCCCGGACTAGCGGGAGATGGTACGAGCAGTACTTC; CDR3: CSAPRTSGRWYEQYF
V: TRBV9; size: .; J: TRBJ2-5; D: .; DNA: TGTGCCAGCAGCGTAGCTACAGGGATGGAAGAGACCCAGTACTTC; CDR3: CASSVATGMEETQYF
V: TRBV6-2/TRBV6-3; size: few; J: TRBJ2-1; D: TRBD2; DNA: TGTGCCAGCAGAGACGGGAGGGATTGGGATGAGCAGTTCTTC; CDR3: CASRDGRDWDEQFF
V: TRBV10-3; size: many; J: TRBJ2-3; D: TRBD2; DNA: TGTGCCATCAGTGAGCGACTAGCGGGGGGGGATACGCAGTATTTT; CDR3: CAISERLAGGDTQYF
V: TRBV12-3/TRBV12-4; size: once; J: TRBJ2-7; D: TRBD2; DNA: TGTGCCAGCAGGGTAGCGGGGGGGCCGCCTGAGCAGTACTTC; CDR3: CASRVAGGPPEQYF
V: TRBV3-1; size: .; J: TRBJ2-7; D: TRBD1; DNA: TGTGCCAGCAGCCAAGATGGGGGACAGAGAACCTACGAGCAGTACTTC; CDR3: CASSQDGGQRTYEQYF
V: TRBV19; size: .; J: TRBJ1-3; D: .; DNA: TGTGCCAGTAGTACAGGGCCTTCTGGAAACACCATATATTTT; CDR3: CASSTGPSGNTIYF
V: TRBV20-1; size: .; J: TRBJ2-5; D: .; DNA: TGCAGTGCGTTGGGACTCGACGGGACCCAGTACTTC; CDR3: CSALGLDGTQYF
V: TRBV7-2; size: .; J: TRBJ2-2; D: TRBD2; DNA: TGTGCCAGCAGCCCTCGGGTAGCGGGAGGGTCCACCGGGGAGCTGTTTTTT; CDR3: CASSPRVAGGSTGELFF
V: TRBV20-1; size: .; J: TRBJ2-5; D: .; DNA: TGCAGTGCTAAAACCGGAGGTGGAGAGACCCAGTACTTC; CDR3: CSAKTGGGETQYF
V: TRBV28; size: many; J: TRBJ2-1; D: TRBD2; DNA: TGTGCCAGCAGTTTAGCGGCTAGCGGGGGTTACAATGAGCAGTTCTTC; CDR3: CASSLAASGGYNEQFF
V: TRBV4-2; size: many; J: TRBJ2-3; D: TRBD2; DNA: TGTGCCAGCAGCCCCACCCGGGCGGGAGCCTACACAGATACGCAGTATTTT; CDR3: CASSPTRAGAYTDTQYF
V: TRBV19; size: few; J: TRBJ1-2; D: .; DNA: TGTGCCAGTAGTCGCCCCGACGAATTGATTCTACATGGCTACACCTTC; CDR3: CASSRPDELILHGYTF
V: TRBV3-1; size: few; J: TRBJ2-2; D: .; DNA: TGTGCCAGCAGCCAAGGTCTCGTGGGAAAAAACACCGGGGAGCTGTTTTTT; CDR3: CASSQGLVGKNTGELFF
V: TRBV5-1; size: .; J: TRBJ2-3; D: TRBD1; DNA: TGCGCCAGCAGCTTAGGGGACAGGGCCCGCACAGATACGCAGTATTTT; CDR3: CASSLGDRARTDTQYF
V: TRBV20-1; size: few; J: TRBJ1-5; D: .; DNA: TGCAGTGCTAACTCAGGGGCCCAGGAGGATCAGCCCCAGCATTTT; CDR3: CSANSGAQEDQPQHF
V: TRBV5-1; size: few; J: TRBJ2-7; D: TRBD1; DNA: TGCGCCAGCAGCCGTCTCCCAACGGGACAGCAAACGAATTACTACGAGCAGTACTTC; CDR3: CASSRLPTGQQTNYYEQYF
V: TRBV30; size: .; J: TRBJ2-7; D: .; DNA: TGTGCCTGGGGGCCGGGTGGCGAGCAGTACTTC; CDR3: CAWGPGGEQYF
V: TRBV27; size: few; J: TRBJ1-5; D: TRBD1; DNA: TGTGCCAGCAGTCACAGGGGTAGCAATCAGCCCCAGCATTTT; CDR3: CASSHRGSNQPQHF
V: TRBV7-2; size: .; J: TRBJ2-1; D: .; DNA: TGTGCCAGCAGCTCGAGCCCAGGGACTCTCAATGAGCAGTTCTTC; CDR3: CASSSSPGTLNEQFF
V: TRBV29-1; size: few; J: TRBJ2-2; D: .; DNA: TGCAGCGTTGTCGGTAACACCGGGGAGCTGTTTTTT; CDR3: CSVVGNTGELFF
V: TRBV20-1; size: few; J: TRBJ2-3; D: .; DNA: TGCAGTGCTAGACACGATGACAGACGCACAGATACGCAGTATTTT; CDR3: CSARHDDRRTDTQYF
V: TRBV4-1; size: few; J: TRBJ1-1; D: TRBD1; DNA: TGCGCCAGCAGCCAACCCGGACAGGGGGCATGGGCTTTCTTT; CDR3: CASSQPGQGAWAFF
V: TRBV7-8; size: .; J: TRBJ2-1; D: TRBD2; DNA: TGTGCCAGCAGCGCACGGACTAGCGAGTACAATGAGCAGTTCTTC; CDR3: CASSARTSEYNEQFF
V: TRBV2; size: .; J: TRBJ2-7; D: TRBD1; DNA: TGTGCCAGCAGTCTCGAGACAGGGGGCGTCGAGCAGTACTTC; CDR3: CASSLETGGVEQYF
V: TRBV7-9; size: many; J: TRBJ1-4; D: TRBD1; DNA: TGTGCCAGCAGCTACGGACAGGATGGGGAAAAACTGTTTTTT; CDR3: CASSYGQDGEKLFF
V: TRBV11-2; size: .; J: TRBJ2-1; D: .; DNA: TGTGCCAGCAGCTCCAGCGCAGGGTACAATGAGCAGTTCTTC; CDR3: CASSSSAGYNEQFF
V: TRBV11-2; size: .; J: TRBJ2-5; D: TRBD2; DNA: TGTGCCAGCAGCTTCCTAGCGGGGGGCAACCAAGAGACCCAGTACTTC; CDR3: CASSFLAGGNQETQYF
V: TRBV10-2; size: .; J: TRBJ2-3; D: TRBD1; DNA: TGCGCCCGCAGGGGACAGGGGGTCACAGATACGCAGTATTTT; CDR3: CARRGQGVTDTQYF
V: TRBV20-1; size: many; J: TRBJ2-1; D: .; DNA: TGCAGTGCTAGTGAGCATGAGCAGTTCTTC; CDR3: CSASEHEQFF
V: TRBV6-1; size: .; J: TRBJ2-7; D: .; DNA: TGTGCCAGTAACGAACGGGGCTCCTACGAGCAGTACTTC; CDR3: CASNERGSYEQYF
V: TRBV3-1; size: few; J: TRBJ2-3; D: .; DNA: TGTGCCAGCAGCCAAGATTTCAGGCGGGGTGGCACAGATACGCAGTATTTT; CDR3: CASSQDFRRGGTDTQYF
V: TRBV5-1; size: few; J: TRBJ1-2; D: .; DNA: TGCGCCAGCAGCTATACAGAATCGCGAGGCTACACCTTC; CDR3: CASSYTESRGYTF
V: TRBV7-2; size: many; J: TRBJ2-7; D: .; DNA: TGTGCCAGCAGCCCAGGTTTAACCTACGAGCAGTACTTC; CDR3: CASSPGLTYEQYF
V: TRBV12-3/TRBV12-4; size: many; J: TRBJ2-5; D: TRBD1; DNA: TGTGCCAGCAGTTTGCAGGTGGGGACAGGGAAAAAAGAGACCCAGTACTTC; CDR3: CASSLQVGTGKKETQYF
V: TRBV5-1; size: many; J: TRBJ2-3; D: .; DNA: TGCGCCAGCAGCCTTCGAAGACCCACAGATACGCAGTATTTT; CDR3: CASSLRRPTDTQYF
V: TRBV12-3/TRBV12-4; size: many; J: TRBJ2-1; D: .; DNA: TGTGCCAGCAGTTTGAAACGGACCAGGCAGTTCTTC; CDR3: CASSLKRTRQFF
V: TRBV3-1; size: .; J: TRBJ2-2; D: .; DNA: TGTGCCAGCAGCCGAGGACAGAAAGGGGAGCTGTTTTTT; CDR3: CASSRGQKGELFF
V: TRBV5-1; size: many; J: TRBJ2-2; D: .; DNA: TGCGCCAGCAGCTTACAACCGAACACCGGGGAGCTGTTTTTT; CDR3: CASSLQPNTGELFF
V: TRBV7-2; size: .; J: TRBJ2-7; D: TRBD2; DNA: TGTGCCAGCAGAACTTCATCCGGGACTAGCAGCTACGAGCAGTACTTC; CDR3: CASRTSSGTSSYEQYF
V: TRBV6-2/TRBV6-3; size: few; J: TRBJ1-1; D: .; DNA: TGTGCCAGCAGTTCCAACAGGGTTAACACTGAAGCTTTCTTT; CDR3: CASSSNRVNTEAFF
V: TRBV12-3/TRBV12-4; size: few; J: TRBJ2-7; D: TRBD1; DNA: TGTGCCAGCCAGGACAGGGGCGAGCAGTACTTC; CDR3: CASQDRGEQYF
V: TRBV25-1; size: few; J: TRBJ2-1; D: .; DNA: TGTGCCAGCAGTTCGGTCGGTGATGAGCAGTTCTTC; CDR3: CASSSVGDEQFF
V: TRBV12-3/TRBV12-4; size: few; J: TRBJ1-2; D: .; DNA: TGTGCCAGCAGAGAGACAGATAACTATGGCTACACCTTC; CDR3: CASRETDNYGYTF
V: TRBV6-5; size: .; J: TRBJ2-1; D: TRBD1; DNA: TGTGCCAGCAGTCCACAGGGGTCTGGGGTAAATGAGCAGTTCTTC; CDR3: CASSPQGSGVNEQFF
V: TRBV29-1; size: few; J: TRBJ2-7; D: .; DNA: TGCAGCGGGGGGTTGGACTACGAGCAGTACTTC; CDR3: CSGGLDYEQYF
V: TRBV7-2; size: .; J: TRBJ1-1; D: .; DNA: TGTGCCAGCAGCTTAGTAAGGGTTGAAGCTTTCTTT; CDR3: CASSLVRVEAFF